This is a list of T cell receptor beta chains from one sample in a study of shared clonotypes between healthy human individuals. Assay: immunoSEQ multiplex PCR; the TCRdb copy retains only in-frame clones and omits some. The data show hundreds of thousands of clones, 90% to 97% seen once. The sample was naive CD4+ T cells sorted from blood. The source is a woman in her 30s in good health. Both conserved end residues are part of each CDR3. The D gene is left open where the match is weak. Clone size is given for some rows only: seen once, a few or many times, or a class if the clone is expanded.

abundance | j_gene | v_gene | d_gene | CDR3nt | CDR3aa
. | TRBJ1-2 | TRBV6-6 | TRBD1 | TGTGCCAGCAGCAGGGACAGCTATGGCTACACCTTC | CASSRDSYGYTF
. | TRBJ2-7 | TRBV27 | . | TGTGCCAGCAGAACGGACGGATTCTCCTACGAGCAGTACTTC | CASRTDGFSYEQYF
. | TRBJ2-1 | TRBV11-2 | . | TGTGCCAGTTCCCTGGCGACCTACAATGAGCAGTTCTTC | CASSLATYNEQFF
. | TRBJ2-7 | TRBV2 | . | TGTGCCAGCAGTGATCCGGGGCTAGCGCATTACGAGCAGTACTTC | CASSDPGLAHYEQYF
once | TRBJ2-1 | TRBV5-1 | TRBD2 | TGCGCCAGCAGAGAACTAGCGGGGCGCTACAATGAGCAGTTCTTC | CASRELAGRYNEQFF
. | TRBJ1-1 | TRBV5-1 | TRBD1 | TGCGCCAGCAGCCGACAGGGGGACACTGAAGCTTTCTTT | CASSRQGDTEAFF
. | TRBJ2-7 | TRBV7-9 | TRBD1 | TGTGCCAGCAGTTCCCGGGACAGACAGGCTCGGCCCTACGAGCAGTACTTC | CASSSRDRQARPYEQYF
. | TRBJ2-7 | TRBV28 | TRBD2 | TGTGCCAGCAGTTTAAACGGGGGGCGCCTAGCGGGAGGGAGCCTCTACGAGCAGTACTTC | CASSLNGGRLAGGSLYEQYF
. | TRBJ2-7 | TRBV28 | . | TGTGCCAGCAGTGCTCACAGGTACGAGCAGTACTTC | CASSAHRYEQYF
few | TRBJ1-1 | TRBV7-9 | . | TGTGCCAGCAGCTTAGCGAATCGAAACACTGAAGCTTTCTTT | CASSLANRNTEAFF
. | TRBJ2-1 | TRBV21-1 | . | TGTGCCAGCAGCCCCGGTGACCCAAGGGGCAATGAGCAGTTCTTC | CASSPGDPRGNEQFF
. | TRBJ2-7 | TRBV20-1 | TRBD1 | TGCAGTGCCGGAACAGGGGTCGAGCAGTACTTC | CSAGTGVEQYF
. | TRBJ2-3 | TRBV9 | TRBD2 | TGTGCCAGCAGCGTCTCCCCTAGCGGCGGCACAGATACGCAGTATTTT | CASSVSPSGGTDTQYF
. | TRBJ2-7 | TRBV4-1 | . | TGCGCCAGCAGCCAAGGGGGACCCTACGAGCAGTACTTC | CASSQGGPYEQYF
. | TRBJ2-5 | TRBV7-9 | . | TGTGCCAGCAGCTTAGCGGGAGGCGAAGAGACCCAGTACTTC | CASSLAGGEETQYF
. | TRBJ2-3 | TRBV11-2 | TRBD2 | TGTGCCAGCAGCCCCCGGGGGGGATGGTGGGATACGCAGTATTTT | CASSPRGGWWDTQYF
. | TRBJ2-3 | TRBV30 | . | TGTGCCTGGAGAGTTGGGGGGGATACGCAGTATTTT | CAWRVGGDTQYF
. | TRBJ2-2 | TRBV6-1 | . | TGTGCCAGCATGATAGGGAACACCGGGGAGCTGTTTTTT | CASMIGNTGELFF
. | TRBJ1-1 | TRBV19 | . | TGTGCCAGTAGTTCCCCTAACGGACCGACTGAAGCTTTCTTT | CASSSPNGPTEAFF
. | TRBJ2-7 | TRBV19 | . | TGTGCCAGCTCCGGGACACCTTCCTACGAGCAGTACTTC | CASSGTPSYEQYF
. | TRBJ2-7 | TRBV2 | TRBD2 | TGTGCCAGCAGTACTAGCGGGAGTCCCTACGAGCAGTACTTC | CASSTSGSPYEQYF
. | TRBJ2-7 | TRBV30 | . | TGTGCCTGGAGTGTAGGGCCAGGAGAACAATACTTC | CAWSVGPGEQYF
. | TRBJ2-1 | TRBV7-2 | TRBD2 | TGTGCCAGCAGCTTAGTGGCACTAGCGGGATACAATGAGCAGTTCTTC | CASSLVALAGYNEQFF
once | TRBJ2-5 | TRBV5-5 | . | TGTGCCAGCAGCTATGCCTCGTACCAAGAGACCCAGTACTTC | CASSYASYQETQYF
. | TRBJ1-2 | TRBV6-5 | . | TGTGCCAGCAGGCAGAACTATGGCTACACCTTC | CASRQNYGYTF
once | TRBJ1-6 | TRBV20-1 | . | TGCAGTGCAACGGACTTAACGGCCCTCCACTTT | CSATDLTALHF
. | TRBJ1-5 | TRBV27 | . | TGTGCCAGCAGAAGGGGAGTCTGGGATCAGCCCCAGCATTTT | CASRRGVWDQPQHF
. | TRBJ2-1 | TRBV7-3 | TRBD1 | TGTGCCAGCAGCTTCCAGGGGGCGACGGAGCAGTTCTTC | CASSFQGATEQFF
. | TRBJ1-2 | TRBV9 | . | TGTGCCAGCAGCGTAGAGGGTATCGGGGTATACTACACCTTC | CASSVEGIGVYYTF
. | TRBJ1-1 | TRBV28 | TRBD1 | TGTGCCAGCAGCCCCCAATTAAGGGGGCGTCGCACTGAAGCTTTCTTT | CASSPQLRGRRTEAFF
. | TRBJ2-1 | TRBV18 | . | TGTGCCAGCTCACCATCCGGGGGCGCCGCCTACAATGAGCAGTTCTTC | CASSPSGGAAYNEQFF
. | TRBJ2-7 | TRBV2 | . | TGTGCCAGCAGCAGGGGTTTTTACGAGCAGTACTTC | CASSRGFYEQYF
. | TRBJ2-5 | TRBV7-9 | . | TGTGCCAGCAGCCCATCGGTTCGGGTTGGGGAGACCCAGTACTTC | CASSPSVRVGETQYF
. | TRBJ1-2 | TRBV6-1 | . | TGTGCCAGCAGTGAAGATCCGGGACGAAACTATGGCTACACCTTC | CASSEDPGRNYGYTF
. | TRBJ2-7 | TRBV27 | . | TGTGCCAGCAGTTTACAGGGACCCTTCAGTGGGCAGTACTTC | CASSLQGPFSGQYF
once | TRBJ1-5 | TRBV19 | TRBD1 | TGTGCCAGTAGTACGGTATGGGGACAGGGTATGGTTTCCAGCAATCAGCCCCAGCATTTT | CASSTVWGQGMVSSNQPQHF
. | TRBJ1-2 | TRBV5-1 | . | TGCGCCAGCAGCTATGCCGTACCTTATGGCTACACCTTC | CASSYAVPYGYTF
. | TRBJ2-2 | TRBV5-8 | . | TGTGCCAGCAGCACCGACGTCACCGGGGAGCTGTTTTTT | CASSTDVTGELFF
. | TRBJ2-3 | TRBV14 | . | TGTGCCAGCAGCCAAGTGTGGACTACAAACACAGATACGCAGTATTTT | CASSQVWTTNTDTQYF